This T cell receptor beta chain was found in a study of OX40 agonist ivuxolimab in advanced cancers. This CDR3 region has 16 residues. Germline loops: CDR1 SGHRS, CDR2 YFSETQ. V lost 4 bases and J 2 bases, leaving 19 bases between the germline ends. Method: immunoSEQ multiplex PCR; TCRdb's copy keeps in-frame clones and lacks some. The sample lists around 28,000 clones, less than 90% occurring once. The V gene is TRBV5-1, the J gene TRBJ2-7, with a tentative D call TRBD1 (6 bases). This clonotype originated in an adult with an advanced solid tumor such as melanoma, head and neck, liver or kidney cancer. The source material was CD4+ or CD8+ T cells sorted from blood, sampled in a trial of the OX40 agonist ivuxolimab. CDR3 sequence reads: CASSPEPQGRTYEQYF. Here the CDR3 DNA reads TGCGCCAGCAGCCCCGAGCCGCAGGGGCGTACCTACGAGCAGTACTTC.